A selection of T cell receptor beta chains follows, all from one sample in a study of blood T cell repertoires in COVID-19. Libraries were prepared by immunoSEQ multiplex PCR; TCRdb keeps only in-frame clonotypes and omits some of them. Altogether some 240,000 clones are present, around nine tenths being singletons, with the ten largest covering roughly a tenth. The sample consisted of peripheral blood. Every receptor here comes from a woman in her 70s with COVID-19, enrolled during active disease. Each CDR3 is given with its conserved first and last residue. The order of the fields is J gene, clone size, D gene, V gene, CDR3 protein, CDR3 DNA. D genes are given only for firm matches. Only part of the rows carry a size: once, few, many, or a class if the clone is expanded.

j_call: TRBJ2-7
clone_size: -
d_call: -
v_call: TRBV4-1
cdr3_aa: CASSEGRSYEQYF
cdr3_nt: TGCGCCTCGTCGGAGGGGAGATCCTACGAGCAGTACTTC

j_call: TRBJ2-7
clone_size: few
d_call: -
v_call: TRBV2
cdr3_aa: CASSAAYEQYF
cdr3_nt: TGTGCCAGCAGTGCGGCCTACGAGCAGTACTTC

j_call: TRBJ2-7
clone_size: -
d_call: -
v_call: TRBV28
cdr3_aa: CASSSLRADSYSVQYF
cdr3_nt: TGTGCCAGCAGTTCTCTGAGGGCCGATTCTTATTCGGTGCAGTACTTC

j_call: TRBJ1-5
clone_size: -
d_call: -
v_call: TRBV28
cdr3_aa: CASSAVSAVQPQHF
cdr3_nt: TGTGCCAGCAGTGCAGTATCTGCGGTTCAGCCCCAGCATTTT

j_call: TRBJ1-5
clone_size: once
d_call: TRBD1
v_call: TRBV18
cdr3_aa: CASSQTGKGNQPQHF
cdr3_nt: TGTGCCAGCTCACAGACAGGGAAGGGCAATCAGCCCCAGCATTTT

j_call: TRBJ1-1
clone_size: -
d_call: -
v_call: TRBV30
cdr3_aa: CAWSRGSVNTEAFF
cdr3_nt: TGTGCCTGGAGTCGGGGGTCGGTGAACACTGAAGCTTTCTTT

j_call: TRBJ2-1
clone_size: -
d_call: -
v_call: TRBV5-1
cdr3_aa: CASSLRGGYNEQFF
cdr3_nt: TGCGCCAGCAGCTTGAGGGGCGGATACAATGAGCAGTTCTTC

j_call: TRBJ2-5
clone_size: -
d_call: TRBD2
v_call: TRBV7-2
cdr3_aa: CASSLELAGLETQYF
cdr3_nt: TGTGCCAGCAGCTTAGAGCTAGCGGGATTGGAGACCCAGTACTTC

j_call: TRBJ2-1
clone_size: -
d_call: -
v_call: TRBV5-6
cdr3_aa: CASSLGSRSYNEQFF
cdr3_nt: TGTGCCAGCAGCTTGGGTAGCCGGTCCTACAATGAGCAGTTCTTC

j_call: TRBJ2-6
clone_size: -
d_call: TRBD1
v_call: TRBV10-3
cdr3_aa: CAITTGLSGANVLTF
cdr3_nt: TGTGCCATTACGACAGGGTTATCTGGGGCCAACGTCCTGACTTTC

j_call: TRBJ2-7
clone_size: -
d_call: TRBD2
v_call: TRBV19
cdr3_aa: CASGPTSVHEQYF
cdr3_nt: TGTGCCAGTGGGCCGACTAGCGTCCACGAGCAGTACTTC

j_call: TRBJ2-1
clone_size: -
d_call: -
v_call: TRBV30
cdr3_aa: CAWSQGTSSYNEQFF
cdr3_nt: TGTGCCTGGAGTCAAGGAACTAGCAGTTACAATGAGCAGTTCTTC

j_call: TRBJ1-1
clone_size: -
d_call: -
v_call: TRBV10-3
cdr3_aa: CAISPTGNTEAFF
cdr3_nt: TGTGCCATCAGCCCGACAGGGAACACTGAAGCTTTCTTT

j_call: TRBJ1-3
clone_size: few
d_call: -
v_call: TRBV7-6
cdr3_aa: CASSLATGSSGNTIYF
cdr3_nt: TGTGCCAGCAGCTTAGCGACGGGAAGCTCTGGAAACACCATATATTTT

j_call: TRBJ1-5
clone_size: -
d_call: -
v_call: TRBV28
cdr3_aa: CASSPHQAQHF
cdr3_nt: TGTGCCAGCAGTCCGCACCAGGCCCAGCATTTT

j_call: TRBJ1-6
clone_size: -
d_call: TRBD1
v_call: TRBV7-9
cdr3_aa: CASSAQRGGPGASPLHF
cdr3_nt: TGTGCCAGCAGCGCCCAAAGAGGGGGCCCAGGGGCTTCACCCCTCCACTTT

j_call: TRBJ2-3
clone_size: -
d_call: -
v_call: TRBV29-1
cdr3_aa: CSVELPADTQYF
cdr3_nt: TGCAGCGTTGAACTGCCGGCAGATACGCAGTATTTT

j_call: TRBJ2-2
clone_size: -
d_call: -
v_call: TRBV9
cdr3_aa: CASSVGGQINTGELFF
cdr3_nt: TGTGCCAGCAGCGTAGGTGGACAGATTAACACCGGGGAGCTGTTTTTT

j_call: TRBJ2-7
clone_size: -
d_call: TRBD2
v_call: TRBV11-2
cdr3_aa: CASSLFPGGKEDPYEQYF
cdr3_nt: TGTGCCAGCAGCTTATTTCCGGGGGGGAAAGAGGACCCCTACGAGCAGTACTTC

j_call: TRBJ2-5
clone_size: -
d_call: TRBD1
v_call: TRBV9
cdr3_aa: CASSVAGTGETQYF
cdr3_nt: TGTGCCAGCAGCGTAGCCGGGACAGGGGAGACCCAGTACTTC

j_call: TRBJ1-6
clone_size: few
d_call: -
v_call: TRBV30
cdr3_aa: CAWSQGNSSPLHF
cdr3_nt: TGTGCCTGGAGTCAGGGGAATAGTTCACCCCTCCACTTT

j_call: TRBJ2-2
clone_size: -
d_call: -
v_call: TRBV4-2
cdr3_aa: CASSQVKRSSNTGELFF
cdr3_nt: TGTGCCAGCAGCCAAGTTAAGCGGTCCTCGAACACCGGGGAGCTGTTTTTT

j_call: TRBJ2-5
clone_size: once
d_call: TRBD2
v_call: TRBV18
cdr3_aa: CASSPRTSGSETQYF
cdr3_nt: TGTGCCAGCTCACCACGGACTAGCGGGAGTGAGACCCAGTACTTC

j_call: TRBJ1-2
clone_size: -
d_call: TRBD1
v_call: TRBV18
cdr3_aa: CASSPDRSYGYTF
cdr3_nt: TGTGCCAGCTCCCCGGACAGGTCCTATGGCTACACCTTC

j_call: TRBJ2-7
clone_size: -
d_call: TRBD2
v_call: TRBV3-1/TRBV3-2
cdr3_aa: CASSQGPRESYEQYF
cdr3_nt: TGTGCCAGCAGCCAAGGACCGCGGGAGAGCTACGAGCAGTACTTC

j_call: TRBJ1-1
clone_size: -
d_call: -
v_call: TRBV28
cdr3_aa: CASSLFGAGLNTEAFF
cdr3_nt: TGTGCCAGCAGTTTATTTGGGGCAGGATTGAACACTGAAGCTTTCTTT

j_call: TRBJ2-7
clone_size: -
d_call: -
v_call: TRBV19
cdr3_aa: CASSISSAASSYEQYF
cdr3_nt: TGTGCCAGTAGTATTTCCAGCGCCGCTAGCTCCTACGAGCAGTACTTC

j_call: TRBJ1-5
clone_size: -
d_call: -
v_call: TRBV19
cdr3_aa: CASSPPAAAQHF
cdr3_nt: TGTGCCAGTAGTCCCCCCGCCGCGGCCCAGCATTTT

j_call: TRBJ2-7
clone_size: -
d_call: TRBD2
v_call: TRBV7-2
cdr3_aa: CASSLISGSTPYEQYF
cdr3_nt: TGTGCCAGCAGCTTGATAAGCGGGAGCACCCCCTACGAGCAGTACTTC

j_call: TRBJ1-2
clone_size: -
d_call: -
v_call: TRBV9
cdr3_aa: CASSVATRRVNYGYTF
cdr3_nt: TGTGCCAGCAGCGTAGCTACTAGGAGAGTTAACTATGGCTACACCTTC

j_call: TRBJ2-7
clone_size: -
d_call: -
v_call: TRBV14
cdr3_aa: CASSQGQAVTYEQYF
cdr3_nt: TGTGCCAGCAGCCAAGGACAGGCGGTTACCTACGAGCAGTACTTC

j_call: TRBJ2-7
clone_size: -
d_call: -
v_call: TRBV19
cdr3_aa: CASSIDRATYEQYF
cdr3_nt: TGTGCCAGTAGTATAGACAGGGCGACCTACGAGCAGTACTTC

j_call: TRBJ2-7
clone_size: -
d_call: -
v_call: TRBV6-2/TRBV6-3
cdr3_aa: CASSRSNYEQYF
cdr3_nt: TGTGCCAGCAGTAGGAGCAACTACGAGCAGTACTTC

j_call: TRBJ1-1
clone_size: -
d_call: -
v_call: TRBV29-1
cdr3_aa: CSVTPTVNTEAFF
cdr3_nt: TGCAGCGTTACACCCACCGTGAACACTGAAGCTTTCTTT

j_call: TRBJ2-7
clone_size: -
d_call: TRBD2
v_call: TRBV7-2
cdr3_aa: CASSLEGGGYEQYF
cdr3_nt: TGTGCCAGCAGCTTAGAAGGCGGGGGCTACGAGCAGTACTTC

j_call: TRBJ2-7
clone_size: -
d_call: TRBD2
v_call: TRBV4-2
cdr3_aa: CASSRNLERLAGAEQYF
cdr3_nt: TGTGCCAGCAGCCGAAACCTCGAGAGACTAGCGGGAGCCGAGCAGTACTTC

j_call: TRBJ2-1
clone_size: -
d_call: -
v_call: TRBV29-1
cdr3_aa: CSVEDRGKQQFF
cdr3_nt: TGCAGCGTTGAAGATAGGGGGAAACAGCAGTTCTTC

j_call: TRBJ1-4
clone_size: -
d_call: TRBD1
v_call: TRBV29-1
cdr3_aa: CSVLVDRVNEKLFF
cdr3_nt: TGCAGCGTTCTCGTGGACAGGGTGAATGAAAAACTGTTTTTT

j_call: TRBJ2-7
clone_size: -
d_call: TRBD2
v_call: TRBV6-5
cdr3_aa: CASSSSSGRNSYEQYF
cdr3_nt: TGTGCCAGCAGTTCGAGTAGCGGGAGGAATTCCTACGAGCAGTACTTC

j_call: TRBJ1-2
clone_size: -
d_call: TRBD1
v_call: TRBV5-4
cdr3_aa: CASSLQGLEGASGYTF
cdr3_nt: TGTGCCAGCAGCTTGCAGGGATTGGAGGGGGCGAGCGGCTACACCTTC

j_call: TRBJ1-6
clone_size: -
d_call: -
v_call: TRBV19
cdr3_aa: CASHQGNFGSGNSPLHF
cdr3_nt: TGTGCCAGTCACCAGGGGAATTTCGGCTCTGGAAATTCACCCCTCCACTTT

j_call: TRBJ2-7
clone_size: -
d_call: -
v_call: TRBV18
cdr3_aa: CASSPQGHPYEQYF
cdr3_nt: TGTGCCAGCTCACCCCAAGGACATCCCTACGAGCAGTACTTC

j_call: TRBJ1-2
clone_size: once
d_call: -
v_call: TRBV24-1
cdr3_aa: CATSDHSNYGYTF
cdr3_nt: TGTGCCACCAGTGATCACAGCAACTATGGCTACACCTTC

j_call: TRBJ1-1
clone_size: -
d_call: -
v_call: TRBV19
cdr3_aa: CASSLQGNEAFF
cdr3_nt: TGTGCCAGTAGTCTCCAGGGCAATGAAGCTTTCTTT

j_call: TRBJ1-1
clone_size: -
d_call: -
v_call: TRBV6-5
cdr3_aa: CASNRERVPGPEAFF
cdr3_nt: TGTGCCAGCAATCGGGAAAGGGTACCGGGCCCTGAAGCTTTCTTT

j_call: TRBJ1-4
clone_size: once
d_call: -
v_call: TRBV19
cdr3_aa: CASSIQGAANEKLFF
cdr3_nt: TGTGCCAGTAGTATCCAGGGTGCAGCTAATGAAAAACTGTTTTTT

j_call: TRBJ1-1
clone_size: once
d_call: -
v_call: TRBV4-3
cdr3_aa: CASSQDPLGGRPAFF
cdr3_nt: TGCGCCAGCAGCCAAGACCCCCTGGGGGGGCGACCGGCTTTCTTT

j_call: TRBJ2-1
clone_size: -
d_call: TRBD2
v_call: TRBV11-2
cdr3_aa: CASSSTGTSWSNEQFF
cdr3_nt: TGTGCCAGCAGCTCCACCGGGACTAGCTGGAGCAATGAGCAGTTCTTC